Listed here is a single TCR beta chain. Its antigen target is currently unknown. No clone much larger than this one lies a single base away; base qualities are absent. The record originates from a study of lymphopenia after photon versus proton radiotherapy (dated by TCRdb to about 2019). At the level of the whole study: In patients with gastrointestinal tumors who developed high-grade lymphopenia, the study compared the immunological effects of photon radiation therapy with those of proton radiation therapy. The cohort included some 20 patients with gastrointestinal tumors who developed lymphopenia after receiving either photon or proton therapy. The goal of the study was to characterize the differences between the two radiation modalities in how they affect the immune system. Overall results and qualifications from the work: After the lymphocyte count nadir, photon-treated repertoires showed oligoclonal expansion, especially of CD8+ Temra cells, which drove the drop in diversity. Proton-treated patients stayed relatively stable during treatment, while photon-treated patients lost naive T cells and TCR diversity and gained effector/memory populations. The survival association was assessed only in patients who died, and the authors presented better survival with proton therapy as a possibility rather than a demonstrated result. Across the cohort, among patients who died, a greater drop in TCR diversity after the nadir was inversely correlated with overall survival time.

The CDR3 has 16 amino acids, counting the end cysteine and phenylalanine. Only the CDR3 region is kept as DNA, spanning 48 bases read in frame from base 1. Looking up the germline V gene yields CDR1 KGHSH and CDR2 LQKENI. V gives up 2 bases and J gives up 2 bases, and the segment between their germline ends measures 14 bases. Library construction relied on the immunoSEQ multiplex PCR assay. T cell repertoires were profiled with deep sequencing of rearranged TCR beta loci together with multiparametric flow cytometry. Held by TCRdb, this immuneACCESS table contains in-frame sequences only and omits some clones. Under half of the omission traces to an unresolved V gene where checked; the cause of the rest is unknown. Within this sample are 15,000 or so clones, with around nine tenths of them counted one time only. The ten top clones hold under 60% of the sample.

The receptor was isolated from a woman in her fifties or sixties with cholangiocarcinoma. Some clones in this sample may be carry-over from other donors' samples. The sequence joins TRBV18 to TRBJ2-3; a tentative D call is TRBD2 (5 bases match). The sample in question was peripheral blood, obtained from a patient treated with proton-based radiotherapy. The CDR3 loop reads CASSPNPGTYTDTQYF. The DNA sequence reads TGTGCCAGCTCACCAAACCCGGGAACGTACACAGATACGCAGTATTTT.